The 13 T cell receptor beta chains given below trace back to one sample, sequenced in a study of molecular identifiers for immune sequencing clone quantification (dated by TCRdb to the late 2010s). The receptor library was made with PCR. TCRdb names NextSeq 500 as the instrument used. TCRdb handled the public reads itself, with Q25 trimming in fastp and clone calling in MiXCR, and kept productive beta chains. Merged by CDR3 protein, the rows form single entries marked with the most common genes and DNA. This sample has approximately 630,000 distinct CDR3 sequences in its table, and less than 30% of those were observed once. The ten largest clones take up about 0.73% of the sample. The specimen was naive CD8+ T cells from blood, with Jurkat cell RNA spiked in. This sample's cell subset or site label indicates: FACS-sorted CD8+CD4-CCR7+CD45RA+ naive T cells. The receptors here all came from a human donor in good health. Some libraries in this study had Jurkat cell RNA spiked in.

For this clonotype: A much larger clone differs by one base, so this may be a read error. This chain connects TRBV4-1 to TRBJ1-4, with 7 nucleotides matching TRBD1. The V and J ends lost 2 bases and 0 bases, in that order; junction bases with no gene match: 12. Germline CDR1 MGHRA, CDR2 YSYEKL. The CDR3 is made up of 19 amino acids. CDR3 sequence: CASSQSPWDSLATNEKLFF. In DNA, the CDR3 is TGCGCCAGCAGCCAAAGCCCCTGGGACAGCCTTGCAACTAATGAAAAACTGTTTTTT.

This clonotype was detected many times. The rearrangement uses TRBV28 and TRBJ2-7; D unresolved. Per germline, CDR1 MDHEN and CDR2 SYDVKM. The length of the CDR3 is 15 residues. Trimming pared 5 bases from V and 3 bases from J, leaving 17 bases between. The CDR3 sequence: CASSPRVPPNYEQYF. The CDR3 nucleotides read TGTGCCAGCAGTCCTCGGGTTCCCCCCAACTACGAGCAGTACTTC.

This clonotype was seen just once. Since a much larger clone is just one base distant, this may be a read error. The chain joins TRBV30 to TRBJ2-3, with D perhaps matching TRBD2 (7 bases). Germline CDR1 reads GTSNPN; CDR2 reads SVGIG (reference sequence). V lost 1 base and J 8 bases, leaving 16 bases between the germline ends. This CDR3 contains 14 residues. The CDR3 sequence: CAWSEGGGAATQYF. In nucleotides, the CDR3 is TGTGCCTGGAGTGAAGGGGGGGGCGCAGCTACGCAGTATTTT.

This clonotype was seen ten or more times. V gene TRBV7-9 combines with J gene TRBJ2-2, with a weak D call TRBD1 (7 bases). Germline V gives CDR1 SEHNR, CDR2 FQNEAQ (reference sequence). This CDR3 comprises 16 residues. Trimming removed 5 bases at V and 6 bases at J, with 19 bases between. As DNA, the CDR3 is TGTGCCAGCAGCGCTCACAGGGGAGGTGACCCCGGGGAGCTGTTTTTT. It is translated as CASSAHRGGDPGELFF.

This clonotype was counted many times. V usage is TRBV7-9 and J usage is TRBJ2-7; D could derive from TRBD1 or TRBD2 (5 bases each). This CDR3 region has 14 residues. The V and J ends lost 2 bases and 5 bases respectively, with 13 bases between them. Germline V gene sequence: CDR1 SEHNR, CDR2 FQNEAQ (reference sequence). For the CDR3, the DNA is TGTGCCAGCAGCTTAAAAGGGGCCGGGGACGAGCAGTACTTC. Translation: CASSLKGAGDEQYF.

This clonotype was recorded at least ten times. V and J are TRBV4-2 and TRBJ2-3; 8 bases agree with TRBD2. The CDR3 is made up of 16 amino acids. V lost 1 base and J lost 3; bases outside the gene matches: 6. CDR1 is LGHNA and CDR2 is YNFKEQ in the germline V gene. The CDR3 loop reads CASSQGTTSGTDTQYF. The CDR3 DNA sequence: TGTGCCAGCAGCCAAGGAACTACTAGCGGAACAGATACGCAGTATTTT.

A remark on this clonotype: This could be a read error, since a much larger clone is one nucleotide away. The chain combines TRBV10-3 with TRBJ2-5; 8 bases align to TRBD1. This CDR3 contains 14 residues. V lost 2 bases to trimming and J lost 13 bases; unmatched junction nucleotides: 12. The germline V gene encodes CDR1 ENHRY and CDR2 SYGVKD. The CDR3: CAISEGSKGQAGYF. DNA of the CDR3: TGTGCCATCAGTGAGGGATCTAAGGGACAGGCGGGGTACTTC.

Points on this clonotype: A much larger clone is a single base away; this may be a read error. This chain connects TRBV20-1 to TRBJ1-2; a possible D gene is TRBD1 (5 bases). This CDR3 has 11 amino acids. Germline values: CDR1 DFQATT, CDR2 SNEGSKA (reference sequence). The CDR3 loop reads CSAVWGYGYAF. DNA of the CDR3: TGCAGTGCTGTCTGGGGCTATGGCTACGCCTTC.

The V gene is TRBV7-9, the J gene TRBJ1-2, with unresolved D. CDR1 is SEHNR and CDR2 is FQNEAQ in the germline V gene (reference sequence). The CDR3 contains 15 residues. V gave up 1 base and J gave up 2 bases, with 11 bases separating them. CDR3 sequence: CASSLGDRQNYGYTF. CDR3 DNA sequence: TGTGCCAGCAGCTTAGGCGATCGGCAGAACTATGGCTACACCTTC. Supplemented by reference TRBV7-9 and TRBJ1-2, the full variable domain reads DTGVSQNPRHKITKRGQNVTFRCDPISEHNRLYWYRQTLGQGPEFLTYFQNEAQLEKSRLLSDRFSAERPKGSFSTLEIQRTEQGDSAMYLCASSLGDRQNYGYTFGSGTRLTVV.

In its sample, this clonotype was seen many times. This sequence joins TRBV30 and TRBJ2-7; D gene ambiguous. The germline V and J ends were trimmed by 0 bases and 7 bases, with 13 bases remaining between them. The V gene's germline CDR1 is GTSNPN and CDR2 SVGIG (reference sequence). The length of the CDR3 is 13 residues. CDR3 loop: CAWSVGPGYEQYF. CDR3 sequence (DNA): TGTGCCTGGAGTGTAGGGCCCGGGTATGAGCAGTACTTC.

This clonotype was counted only a few times. The chain couples TRBV19 to TRBJ2-7; D is unclear. Trimming pared 5 bases from V and 2 bases from J, leaving 10 bases between. The CDR3 length is 13 residues. Per germline, CDR1 LNHDA and CDR2 SQIVND (reference sequence). CDR3 sequence reads: CASSSRFPYEQYF. The CDR3 nucleotides read TGTGCCAGTAGTTCCAGGTTCCCCTACGAGCAGTACTTC.

This clonotype came up many times. V is TRBV6-5 and J is TRBJ2-5; D gene unclear. The length of the CDR3 is 15 residues. In germline, CDR1 is MNHEY, CDR2 SVGAGI. V lost 6 bases and J lost 2, with 16 bases in between. The CDR3 is CASRPSIADQETQYF. In DNA, the CDR3 is TGTGCCAGCAGACCGTCCATTGCCGATCAAGAGACCCAGTACTTC.

This clonotype was found many times. Written as DNA, the CDR3 is TGTGCCAGCAGCTTACAGGAGGAGGAGACCCAGTACTTC. Translating gives CASSLQEEETQYF. The chain combines TRBV7-9 with TRBJ2-5; D is possibly TRBD2 (5 bases). Trimming stripped 2 bases from V and 5 bases from J, with 9 bases between. The CDR3 totals 13 residues. Germline CDR1 SEHNR, CDR2 FQNEAQ (reference sequence).